This TCR beta chain originates from a study of PD-1 blockade in classical Hodgkin lymphoma. Looking at the study overall: It was nivolumab at 3 mg/kg, given intravenously every 2 weeks, that patients received.

Findings and caveats of the study: Factors driving the repertoire differences, possibly disease activity or prior therapy, remain undefined.

This sample's time point: cycle 4 day 1 (C4D1), after 5 to 7 weeks of nivolumab. No patient escaped relapse after autologous stem cell transplantation, and brentuximab vedotin exposure varied. Concerning this clone: The target antigen is unknown.

Germline lookup yields CDR1 MDHEN and CDR2 SYDVKM. V lost 3 bases, J lost 6 bases, and 10 bases stayed unmatched. CDR3 length: 16 amino acids. Here immunoSEQ multiplex PCR was the method, and the copy in TCRdb shows in-frame clones only, minus some. The sample has around 90,000 clones, around 78% seen once. The receptor comes from a human donor with classical Hodgkin lymphoma. The chain combines TRBV28 with TRBJ2-1; the match to TRBD2 covers 8 bases. Sequences were derived from peripheral blood mononuclear cells (PBMCs), sampled before the fourth cycle of nivolumab. CDR3 amino acids: CASSFLPVAGINEQFF. The CDR3 bases are TGTGCCAGCAGTTTTTTGCCCGTAGCGGGAATCAATGAGCAGTTCTTC.